The 4 T cell receptor beta chains below were found in one sample sequenced in a study of shared clonotypes between healthy human individuals. Data came from immunoSEQ multiplex PCR; TCRdb stores just in-frame clones and leaves some out. The sample contains under 300,000 clones, over 60% of which appear only once. The sample consisted of memory CD4+ T cells sorted from blood. Subset given: CD45RA-negative fraction. The receptors here all came from a man aged 25 to 40 in good health.

The J gene is TRBJ1-4, the V gene TRBV27; 7 bases are shared with TRBD1. The V and J ends lost 7 bases and 0 bases, in that order; junction bases with no gene match: 11. CDR1 and CDR2 from the germline V gene are MNHEY and SMNVEV (reference sequence). The CDR3 is 17 amino acids. This chain's CDR3 is CASIYRGGGSTNEKLFF. CDR3 nucleotides: TGTGCCAGCATATACAGAGGGGGCGGCTCAACTAATGAAAAACTGTTTTTT. Variable domain in full (rest from reference TRBV27 and TRBJ1-4): EAQVTQNPRYLITVTGKKLTVTCSQNMNHEYMSWYRQDPGLGLRQIYYSMNVEVTDKGDVPEGYKVSRKEKRNFPLILESPSPNQTSLYFCASIYRGGGSTNEKLFFGSGTQLSVL.

The J gene is TRBJ2-1, the V gene TRBV6-6; D may correspond to TRBD1 or TRBD2 (5 bases each). Germline-derived CDR1 and CDR2 are MNHNY and SVGAGI (reference sequence). The CDR3 sequence is 14 residues long. V lost 7 bases and J lost 5, with 15 bases in between. CDR3: CASKARDPHNEQFF. The DNA for the CDR3 is TGTGCCAGCAAAGCCAGGGACCCTCACAATGAGCAGTTCTTC.

V and J are TRBV27 and TRBJ2-6, with D possibly called TRBD1 or TRBD2 (5 bases each). The V end was cut by 1 base, the J end by 0 bases, with 19 bases between. Germline CDR1 MNHEY, CDR2 SMNVEV (reference sequence). The length of the CDR3 is 20 residues. The CDR3 nucleotides are TGTGCCAGCAGTTTATGGTTCCCAGGGAGCGGCATCTCTGGGGCCAACGTCCTGACTTTC. Protein product: CASSLWFPGSGISGANVLTF.

This clone was counted a few times. V usage is TRBV29-1 and J usage is TRBJ2-1; D gene ambiguous. Germline V CDR1 and CDR2: SQVTM, ANQGSEA. V gave up 4 bases and J gave up 4 bases, with 5 bases separating them. CDR3 length: 11 amino acids. The CDR3 DNA reads TGCAGCGTTGCTCCATACAATGAGCAGTTCTTC. Protein product: CSVAPYNEQFF.